This T cell receptor (beta chain) was recorded in a study of Ad26.COV2.S vaccination and SARS-CoV-2 variants. For the study at large: Ad26.COV2.S shots went into the muscle once or twice, 56 days apart.

This sample's treatment: around 19 received Ad26.COV2.S at low or high dose, single or two shots; 5 received placebo; per-sample allocation not given. Day 63 after the first vaccine or placebo injection was the time point for sampling. A note on this clone: Its matching antigen is unknown.

The germline V gene has CDR1 GTSNPN and CDR2 SVGIG (reference sequence). V shed 5 bases, J shed 9 bases, and the junction held 4 bases outside the gene matches. The CDR3 covers 10 residues. Sequencing used immunoSEQ multiplex PCR; TCRdb keeps in-frame clones, though not all of them. The sample lists 250,000 to 300,000 clones, around 87% occurring once. Study results and limitations: Greater spike-specific TCR breadth was seen in vaccine recipients than in placebo recipients.

The sample consisted of peripheral blood, taken in a trial of Ad26.COV2.S vaccine versus placebo. The sequence was obtained from a person between 18 and 65 years old who received the Ad26.COV2.S COVID-19 vaccine or a placebo. This chain connects TRBV30 to TRBJ2-7; 7 positions match TRBD1. In DNA form, the CDR3 reads TGTGCCTGGGCCGGGACAGTGCAGTACTTC. Translation gives CAWAGTVQYF.